This entry features one T cell receptor (beta chain) sequence. This entry belongs to a study of blood T cell repertoires in COVID-19. The method was immunoSEQ multiplex PCR; TCRdb's version includes in-frame clones alone and lacks a portion of them. The data hold approximately 150,000 clones, with around 80% observed a single time. The CDR3 loop spans 15 amino acids. V gave up 4 bases and J gave up 2 bases; unmatched junction bases: 3. The germline V gene has CDR1 MNHEY and CDR2 SMNVEV (reference sequence). The chain joins TRBV27 to TRBJ2-1, with 9 bases lining up with TRBD2. Sequencing was carried out using PBMCs or T cells enriched from blood (not recorded which). The receptor comes from a woman in her fifties or sixties who had recovered from COVID-19. CDR3 amino acids: CASSSLAGTYNEQFF. CDR3 DNA: TGTGCCAGCAGTTCACTAGCGGGCACCTACAATGAGCAGTTCTTC.